The entry below describes one TCR beta chain. Its binding antigen is unknown. Per-base quality was not reported, and no clone a single base away is much larger than it. Receptor libraries were prepared by RT-PCR. TCRdb lists the instrument as Illumina HiSeq 2500. The public reads were reprocessed in TCRdb via fastp at Q25 and MiXCR, keeping in-frame beta chains. A single entry per CDR3 protein holds the most common genes and DNA from its merged rows. The table for this sample lists around 650,000 distinct CDR3 sequences; 15% to 19% of them were counted only once. The top ten constitute 11% of the sample. This specimen comes from a study of response to subunit inactivated influenza vaccine (dated by TCRdb to 2017 to 2018). Context from the whole study: The study used deep quantitative T cell receptor repertoire profiling to track responses to a trivalent subunit inactivated influenza vaccine.

V has 2 bases trimmed and J has 5 bases trimmed; junction bases matching no gene number 3. From the germline V gene, CDR1 is SGHDN and CDR2 is FVKESK. The CDR3 contains 15 residues, cysteine and phenylalanine counted. The only DNA kept is the CDR3, 45 bases in frame from the first base. Broader findings and caveats from the paper: The authors suggested that each seasonal influenza vaccination may recruit only a limited number of new T cells.

The starting material was PBMCs from blood, obtained roughly 13 days after vaccination. Rearrangement joined TRBV14 to TRBJ1-6; 7 bases in the junction line up with TRBD1. The source is a man aged 50 or older who received an inactivated influenza vaccine. Donor details come from another sample of the same person, matched by shared clones. This receptor carries the CDR3 CASSQWDSHNSPLHF. The nucleotide sequence reads as follows: TGTGCCAGCAGCCAATGGGACAGCCATAATTCACCCCTCCACTTT.